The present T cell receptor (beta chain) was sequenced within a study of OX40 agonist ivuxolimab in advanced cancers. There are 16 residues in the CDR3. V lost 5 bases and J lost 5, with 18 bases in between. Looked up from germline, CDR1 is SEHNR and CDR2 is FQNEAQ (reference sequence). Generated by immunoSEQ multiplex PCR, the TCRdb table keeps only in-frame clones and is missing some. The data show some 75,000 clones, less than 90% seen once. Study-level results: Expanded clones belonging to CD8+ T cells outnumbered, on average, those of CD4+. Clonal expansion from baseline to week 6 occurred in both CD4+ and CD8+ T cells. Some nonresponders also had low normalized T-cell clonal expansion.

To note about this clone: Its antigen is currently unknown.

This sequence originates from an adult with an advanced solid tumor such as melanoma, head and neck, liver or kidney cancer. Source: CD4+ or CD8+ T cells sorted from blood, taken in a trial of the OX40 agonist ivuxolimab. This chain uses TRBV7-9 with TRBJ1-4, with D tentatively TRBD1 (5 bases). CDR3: CASSITPGTLNEKLFF. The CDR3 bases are TGTGCCAGCAGCATCACTCCCGGGACGCTGAATGAAAAACTGTTTTTT.